This passage covers 5 T cell receptor beta chains from one sample sequenced in a study of response to subunit inactivated influenza vaccine. TCRdb used MiXCR to reprocess the RT-PCR reads, holding one entry per CDR3 protein. The sample lists 630,000 or so distinct CDR3 sequences, around a sixth occurring once. This specimen was PBMCs from blood, taken less than 13 days after vaccination. These receptors were taken from a man aged 50 or older who received an inactivated influenza vaccine.

This clonotype was seen repeatedly, ten times or more. The gene calls are TRBV7-9 and TRBJ2-7; the D is unclear. V was trimmed by 6 bases and J by 4 bases, leaving 13 bases between them. Germline V gene sequence: CDR1 SEHNR, CDR2 FQNEAQ (reference sequence). This CDR3 region has 13 residues. CDR3 sequence reads: CASSLAGTYEQYF. CDR3 DNA sequence: TGTGCCAGCAGTTTGGCAGGTACTTACGAGCAGTACTTC.

This clonotype was counted at least ten times. V gene TRBV6-1 combines with J gene TRBJ1-5, with D hard to call. Germline V gives CDR1 MNHNS, CDR2 SASEGT. V lost 5 bases and J 6 bases, leaving 17 bases between the germline ends. CDR3 length: 15 amino acids. The chain's CDR3 is CASSLGGESTQPQHF. The CDR3 bases are TGTGCCAGCAGTCTAGGTGGAGAATCTACTCAGCCCCAGCATTTT.

The genes are TRBV19 and TRBJ2-1; D gene uncertain. V was pared by 5 bases and J by 0 bases, with 11 bases between. Germline CDR1 LNHDA, CDR2 SQIVND (reference sequence). The CDR3 is made up of 15 amino acids. The CDR3 sequence is CASSREISSYNEQFF. CDR3 nucleotide sequence: TGTGCCAGTAGTCGCGAGATCAGCTCCTACAATGAGCAGTTCTTC.

The rearrangement links TRBV10-3 to TRBJ1-5; D remains ambiguous. The V gene lost 10 bases and the J gene lost 4 bases, with 8 bases spanning the gap. Germline assignment: CDR1 ENHRY and CDR2 SYGVKD. The length of the CDR3 is 11 residues. This CDR3 reads CATGDNQPQHF. Here the CDR3 DNA reads TGTGCCACCGGGGATAATCAGCCCCAGCATTTT.

This clonotype was observed a few times. This chain connects TRBV29-1 to TRBJ1-1; D remains ambiguous. Germline V lookup: CDR1 SQVTM, CDR2 ANQGSEA. The length of the CDR3 is 12 residues. V was cut by 6 bases and J by 1 base, with 9 bases left in between. The CDR3 DNA follows: TGCAGCGTGGGAGACGCGAACACTGAAGCTTTCTTT. Its translation is CSVGDANTEAFF. The full variable domain, its missing parts supplied by reference TRBV29-1 and TRBJ1-1, is SAVISQKPSRDICQRGTSLTIQCQVDSQVTMMFWYRQQPGQSLTLIATANQGSEATYESGFVIDKFPISRPNLTFSTLTVSNMSPEDSSIYLCSVGDANTEAFFGQGTRLTVV.